The sequence of this T cell receptor beta chain was determined in a study of CD8 T cells in ankylosing spondylitis (dated by TCRdb to about 2017). In the study overall: T cell receptor beta repertoires were profiled in healthy donors and ankylosing spondylitis patients so that disease-linked TCR variants could be found. The full study cohort was made up of about two dozen ankylosing spondylitis patients and 108 healthy donors. Peripheral blood was sampled, and synovial fluid was additionally collected from ankylosing spondylitis patients. Findings and caveats that apply to the study as a whole: The disease-linked clones showed a CD8+ phenotype and occurred at relatively low frequencies in peripheral blood. The disease-linked clones were reported as significantly enriched in matched synovial fluid samples from ankylosing spondylitis patients. A TCR beta motif made up of several highly homologous amino acid variants appeared to be characteristic of blood from ankylosing spondylitis patients. Some of the motif variants had been reported before in the synovial fluid and blood of reactive arthritis patients, a finding that suggests common disease-initiation mechanisms.

The CDR3 runs 14 amino acids, cysteine and phenylalanine included. Only the CDR3 DNA stays, 42 bases, in frame from base 1. At the junction V is shortened by 8 bases and J by 3 bases; bases outside the gene matches: 6. CDR1 is given as KGHSH and CDR2 as LQKENI, both from the germline V gene. This clonotype was recorded at least ten times. Its specific antigen is unknown. No much larger clone exists at a distance of one base, and base qualities are not known. The sequencing machine was an Illumina HiSeq 2500. TCR beta libraries were prepared by quantitative 5'-RACE with molecular barcodes. The original pipeline was this. A new computational method, built on a probabilistic model of VDJ rearrangement, was used to identify disease-linked TCR variants. TCRdb reprocessed the public reads (quality trimming at Q25 with fastp, clone calling with MiXCR) and kept in-frame beta chains. Entries are consolidated by CDR3 protein sequence, retaining the most common genes and DNA. TCRdb's processing, not the authors', yielded these V and J calls. The sample contains over 700,000 distinct CDR3 sequences, around 20% of them found a single time. In total, the top ten clones hold around 19% of the sample.

The receptor comes from a male donor with ankylosing spondylitis. The V gene is TRBV18 and the J gene is TRBJ2-3; the junction holds 9 bases that match TRBD2. Sequencing was performed on blood, either unsorted or a sorted T cell fraction (not recorded which). The nucleotide sequence is given as TGTGCCAGCAGCCCGGGACTAGCAACAGATACGCAGTATTTT. Its coded protein is CASSPGLATDTQYF.